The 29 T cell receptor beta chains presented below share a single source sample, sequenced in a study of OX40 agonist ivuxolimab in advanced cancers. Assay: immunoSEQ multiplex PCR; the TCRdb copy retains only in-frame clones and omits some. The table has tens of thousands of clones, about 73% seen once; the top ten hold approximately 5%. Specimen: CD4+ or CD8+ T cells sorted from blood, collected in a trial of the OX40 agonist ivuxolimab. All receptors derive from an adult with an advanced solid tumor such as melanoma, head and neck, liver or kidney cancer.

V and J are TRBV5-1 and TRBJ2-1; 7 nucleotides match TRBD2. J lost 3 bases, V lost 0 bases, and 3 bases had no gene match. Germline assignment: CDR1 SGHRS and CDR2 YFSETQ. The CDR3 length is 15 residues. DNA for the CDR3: TGCGCCAGCAGCTTGGCTAGCGGCCTCTACAATGAGCAGTTCTTC. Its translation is CASSLASGLYNEQFF. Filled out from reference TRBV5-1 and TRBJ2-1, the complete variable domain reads KAGVTQTPRYLIKTRGQQVTLSCSPISGHRSVSWYQQTPGQGLQFLFEYFSETQRNKGNFPGRFSGRQFSNSRSEMNVSTLELGDSALYLCASSLASGLYNEQFFGPGTRLTVL.

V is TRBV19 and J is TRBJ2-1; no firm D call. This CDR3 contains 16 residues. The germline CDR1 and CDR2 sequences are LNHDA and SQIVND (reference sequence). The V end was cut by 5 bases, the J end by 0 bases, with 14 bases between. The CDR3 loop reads CASSPRPLGSYNEQFF. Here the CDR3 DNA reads TGTGCCAGTAGTCCAAGACCCCTAGGCTCCTACAATGAGCAGTTCTTC.

Here the CDR3 reads CASSLLSGTAGMNTEAFF. For the CDR3, the DNA is TGTGCCAGCTCGCTTTTGTCCGGGACAGCTGGGATGAACACTGAAGCTTTCTTT. This chain links TRBV18 with TRBJ1-1; 7 bases align to TRBD1. Germline CDR1 and CDR2: KGHSH and LQKENI. Trimming at V came to 6 bases and at J to 0 bases, leaving 16 bases not matched to a gene. The CDR3 has 18 amino acids. Full variable domain (outside the CDR3, taken from reference TRBV18 and TRBJ1-1): NAGVMQNPRHLVRRRGQEARLRCSPMKGHSHVYWYRQLPEEGLKFMVYLQKENIIDESGMPKERFSAEFPKEGPSILRIQQVVRGDSAAYFCASSLLSGTAGMNTEAFFGQGTRLTVV.

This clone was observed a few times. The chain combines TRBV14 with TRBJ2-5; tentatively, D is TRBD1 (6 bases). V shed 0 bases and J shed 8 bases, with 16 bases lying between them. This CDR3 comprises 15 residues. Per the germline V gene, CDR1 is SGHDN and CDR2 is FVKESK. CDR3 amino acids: CASSQDFRPGQTQYF. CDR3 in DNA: TGTGCCAGCAGCCAAGACTTCAGACCGGGACAAACCCAGTACTTC.

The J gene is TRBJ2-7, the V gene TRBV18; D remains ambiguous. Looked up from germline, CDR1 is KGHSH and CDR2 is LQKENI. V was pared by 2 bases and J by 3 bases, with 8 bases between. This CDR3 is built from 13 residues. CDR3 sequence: CASSPEINYEQYF. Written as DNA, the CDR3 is TGTGCCAGCTCACCAGAGATAAACTACGAGCAGTACTTC.

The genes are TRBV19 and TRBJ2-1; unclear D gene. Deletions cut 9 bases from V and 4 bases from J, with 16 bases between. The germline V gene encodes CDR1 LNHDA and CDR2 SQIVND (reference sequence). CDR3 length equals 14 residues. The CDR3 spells CASSLRATYNEQFF. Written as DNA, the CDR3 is TGTGCCAGCTCTCTCCGGGCGACTTACAATGAGCAGTTCTTC.

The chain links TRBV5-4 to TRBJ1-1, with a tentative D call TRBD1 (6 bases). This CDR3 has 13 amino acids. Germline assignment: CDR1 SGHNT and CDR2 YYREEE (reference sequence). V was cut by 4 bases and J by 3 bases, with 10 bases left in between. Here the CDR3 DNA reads TGTGCCAGCAGCCTCAACAGGGACACTGAAGCTTTCTTT. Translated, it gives CASSLNRDTEAFF.

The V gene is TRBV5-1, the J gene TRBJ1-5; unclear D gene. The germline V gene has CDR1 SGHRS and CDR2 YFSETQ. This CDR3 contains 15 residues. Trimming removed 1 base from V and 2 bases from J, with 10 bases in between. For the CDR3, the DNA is TGCGCCAGCAGCTTGTGGGGAACCGGCAATCAGCCCCAGCATTTT. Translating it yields CASSLWGTGNQPQHF.

The CDR3 DNA is TGTGCCTGGAGCACTACAGGGTCCACTGAAGCTTTCTTT. It codes for CAWSTTGSTEAFF. The chain carries TRBV30 and TRBJ1-1; perhaps TRBD1 as D (6 bases). Per the germline V gene, CDR1 is GTSNPN and CDR2 is SVGIG (reference sequence). CDR3 length: 13 amino acids. V shed 3 bases and J shed 4 bases, with 12 bases lying between them.

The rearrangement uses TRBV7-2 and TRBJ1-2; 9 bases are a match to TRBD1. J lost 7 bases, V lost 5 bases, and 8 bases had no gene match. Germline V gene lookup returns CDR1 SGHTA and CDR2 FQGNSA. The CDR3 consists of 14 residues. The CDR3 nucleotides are TGTGCCAGCAGCCAACCGGGACAGGGAATTGGCTACACCTTC. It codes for CASSQPGQGIGYTF. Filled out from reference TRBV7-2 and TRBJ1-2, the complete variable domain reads GAGVSQSPSNKVTEKGKDVELRCDPISGHTALYWYRQSLGQGLEFLIYFQGNSAPDKSGLPSDRFSAERTGGSVSTLTIQRTQQEDSAVYLCASSQPGQGIGYTFGSGTRLTVV.

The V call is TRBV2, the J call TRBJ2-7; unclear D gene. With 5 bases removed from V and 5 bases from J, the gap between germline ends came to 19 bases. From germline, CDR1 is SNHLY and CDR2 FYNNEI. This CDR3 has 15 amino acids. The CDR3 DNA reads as TGTGCCAGCAGTCGCCTGGCCACTCCAACGGACGAGCAGTACTTC. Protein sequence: CASSRLATPTDEQYF.

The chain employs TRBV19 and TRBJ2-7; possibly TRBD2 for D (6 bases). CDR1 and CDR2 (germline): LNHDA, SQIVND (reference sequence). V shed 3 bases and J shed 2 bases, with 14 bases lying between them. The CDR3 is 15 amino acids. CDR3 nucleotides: TGTGCCAGTAGTATTGGAAAGCGGGCTACCTACGAGCAGTACTTC. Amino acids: CASSIGKRATYEQYF.

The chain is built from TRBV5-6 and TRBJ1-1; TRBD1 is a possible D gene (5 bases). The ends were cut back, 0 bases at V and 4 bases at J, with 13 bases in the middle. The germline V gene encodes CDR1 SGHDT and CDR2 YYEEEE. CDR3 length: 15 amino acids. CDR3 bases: TGTGCCAGCAGCTTGGTGGGCAGGGCAATCACTGAAGCTTTCTTT. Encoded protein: CASSLVGRAITEAFF.

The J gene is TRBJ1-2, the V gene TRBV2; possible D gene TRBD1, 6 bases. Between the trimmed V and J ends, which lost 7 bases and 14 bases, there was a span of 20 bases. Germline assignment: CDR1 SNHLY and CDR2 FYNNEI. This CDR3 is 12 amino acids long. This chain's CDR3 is CASTKGGVGRTF. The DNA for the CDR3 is TGTGCCAGCACCAAGGGGGGGGTCGGAAGGACCTTC.

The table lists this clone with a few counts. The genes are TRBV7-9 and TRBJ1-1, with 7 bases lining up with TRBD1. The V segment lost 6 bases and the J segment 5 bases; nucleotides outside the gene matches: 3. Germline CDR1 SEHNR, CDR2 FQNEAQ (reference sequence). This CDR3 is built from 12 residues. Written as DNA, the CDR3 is TGTGCCAGCAGAATACAGGGGACTGAAGCTTTCTTT. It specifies CASRIQGTEAFF.

The CDR3 region has the DNA TGTGCCAGCAGCGCAGAACTAGCGGGAGGGGAGCTGTTTTTT. Protein sequence: CASSAELAGGELFF. The rearrangement joins TRBV5-4 to TRBJ2-2, with 10 bases lining up with TRBD2. V shed 4 bases, J shed 8 bases, and the junction held 5 bases outside the gene matches. The CDR3 covers 14 residues. Germline V gene data show CDR1 as SGHNT and CDR2 as YYREEE (reference sequence).

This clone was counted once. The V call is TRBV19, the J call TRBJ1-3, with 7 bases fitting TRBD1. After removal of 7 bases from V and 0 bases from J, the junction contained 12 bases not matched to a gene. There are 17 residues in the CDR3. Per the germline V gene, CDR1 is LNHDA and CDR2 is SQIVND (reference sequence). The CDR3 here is CASIRRPGTASGNTIYF. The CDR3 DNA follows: TGTGCCAGTATCCGCCGTCCCGGGACAGCCTCTGGAAACACCATATATTTT.

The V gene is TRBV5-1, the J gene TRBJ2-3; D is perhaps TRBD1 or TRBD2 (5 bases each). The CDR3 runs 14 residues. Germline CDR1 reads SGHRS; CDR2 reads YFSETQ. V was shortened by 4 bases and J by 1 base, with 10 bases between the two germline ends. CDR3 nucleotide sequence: TGCGCCAGCAGCCCTGGGACGCGCACAGATACGCAGTATTTT. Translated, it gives CASSPGTRTDTQYF.

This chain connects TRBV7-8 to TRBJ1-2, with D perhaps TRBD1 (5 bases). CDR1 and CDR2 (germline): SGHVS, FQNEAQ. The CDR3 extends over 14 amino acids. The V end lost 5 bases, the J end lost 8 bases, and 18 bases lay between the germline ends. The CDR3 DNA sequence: TGTGCCAGCAGCCCAGGTGCGAGGGGCAGGGGCTACACCTTC. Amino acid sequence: CASSPGARGRGYTF.

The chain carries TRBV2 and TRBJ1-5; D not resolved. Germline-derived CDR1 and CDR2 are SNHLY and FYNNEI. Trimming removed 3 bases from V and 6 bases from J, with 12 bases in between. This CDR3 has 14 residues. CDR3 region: CASSEGSLSQPQHF. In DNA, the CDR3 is TGTGCCAGCAGTGAGGGCAGTCTGAGTCAGCCCCAGCATTTT. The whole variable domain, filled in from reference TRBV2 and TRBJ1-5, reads EPEVTQTPSHQVTQMGQEVILRCVPISNHLYFYWYRQILGQKVEFLVSFYNNEISEKSEIFDDQFSVERPDGSNFTLKIRSTKLEDSAMYFCASSEGSLSQPQHFGDGTRLSIL.

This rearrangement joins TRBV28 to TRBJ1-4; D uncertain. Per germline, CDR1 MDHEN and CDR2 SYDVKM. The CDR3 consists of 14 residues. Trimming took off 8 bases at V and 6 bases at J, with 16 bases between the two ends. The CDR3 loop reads CASSFLAGDEKLFF. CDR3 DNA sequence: TGTGCCAGCTCTTTCCTCGCTGGGGATGAAAAACTGTTTTTT.

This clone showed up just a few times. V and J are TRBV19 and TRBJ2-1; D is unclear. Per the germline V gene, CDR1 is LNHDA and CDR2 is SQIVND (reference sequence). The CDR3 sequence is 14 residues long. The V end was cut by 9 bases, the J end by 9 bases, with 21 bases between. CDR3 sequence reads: CASNPGYAKSEQFF. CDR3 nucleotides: TGTGCCAGCAACCCGGGTTACGCCAAAAGTGAGCAGTTCTTC.

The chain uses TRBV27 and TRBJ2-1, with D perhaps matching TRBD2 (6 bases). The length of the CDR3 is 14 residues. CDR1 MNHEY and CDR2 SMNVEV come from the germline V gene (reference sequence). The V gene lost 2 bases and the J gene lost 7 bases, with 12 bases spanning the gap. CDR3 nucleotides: TGTGCCAGCAGTTTAGGGGGGAGGAATAATGAGCAGTTCTTC. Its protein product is CASSLGGRNNEQFF.

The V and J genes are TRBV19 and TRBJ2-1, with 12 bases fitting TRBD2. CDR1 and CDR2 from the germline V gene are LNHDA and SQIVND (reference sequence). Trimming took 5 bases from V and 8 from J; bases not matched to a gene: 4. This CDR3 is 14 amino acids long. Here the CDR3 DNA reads TGTGCCAGTAGTGCCCGACTAGCGGGAGATGAGCAGTTCTTC. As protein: CASSARLAGDEQFF.

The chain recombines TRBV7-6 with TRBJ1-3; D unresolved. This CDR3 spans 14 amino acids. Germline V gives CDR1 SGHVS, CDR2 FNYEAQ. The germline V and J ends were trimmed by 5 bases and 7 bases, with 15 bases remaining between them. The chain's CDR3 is CASSPYGPGNTIYF. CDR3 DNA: TGTGCCAGCAGCCCCTACGGCCCCGGGAACACCATATATTTT.

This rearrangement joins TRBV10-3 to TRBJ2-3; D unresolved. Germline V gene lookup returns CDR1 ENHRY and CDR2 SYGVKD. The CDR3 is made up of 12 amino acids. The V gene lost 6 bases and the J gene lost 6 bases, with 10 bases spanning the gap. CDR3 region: CAISLGGDTQYF. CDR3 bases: TGTGCCATCAGCCTAGGTGGCGATACGCAGTATTTT.

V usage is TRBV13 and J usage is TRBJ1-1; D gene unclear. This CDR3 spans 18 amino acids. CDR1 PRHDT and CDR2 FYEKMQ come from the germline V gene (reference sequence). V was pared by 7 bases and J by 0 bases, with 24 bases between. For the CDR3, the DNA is TGTGCCAGCACCGGCCCCTCGGGTCCTCTTATAATGAACACTGAAGCTTTCTTT. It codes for CASTGPSGPLIMNTEAFF. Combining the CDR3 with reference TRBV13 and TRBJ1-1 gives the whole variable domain AAGVIQSPRHLIKEKRETATLKCYPIPRHDTVYWYQQGPGQDPQFLISFYEKMQSDKGSIPDRFSAQQFSDYHSELNMSSLELGDSALYFCASTGPSGPLIMNTEAFFGQGTRLTVV.

The CDR3 loop is CSVEGFYGGRSSSTDTQYF. The CDR3 DNA is TGCAGCGTTGAAGGGTTCTATGGCGGGCGGTCCTCTAGCACAGATACGCAGTATTTT. The chain uses TRBV29-1 and TRBJ2-3; D perhaps matches TRBD2 (5 bases). From germline, CDR1 is SQVTM and CDR2 ANQGSEA. The CDR3 loop spans 19 amino acids. The V end was cut by 1 base, the J end by 0 bases, with 23 bases between.

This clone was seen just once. The chain's CDR3 is CASRGGGWSSGNTIYF. Written as DNA, the CDR3 is TGTGCCAGTAGAGGAGGGGGATGGAGCTCTGGAAACACCATATATTTT. The rearrangement joins TRBV28 to TRBJ1-3; D might be TRBD1 (6 bases). V was trimmed by 9 bases and J by 0 bases, leaving 18 bases between them. The CDR3 runs 16 residues. Germline V gene lookup returns CDR1 MDHEN and CDR2 SYDVKM.